This TCR beta chain emerged from a study of cytomegalovirus exposure and HLA in healthy donors. Germline CDR1 SGHRS, CDR2 YFSETQ. V gave up 0 bases and J gave up 1 base; unmatched junction bases: 5. The CDR3 runs to 16 residues. Primers: 60 Vbeta forward and 13 Jbeta reverse. Assay: immunoSEQ multiplex PCR; the TCRdb copy retains only in-frame clones and omits some. The sample yields some 110,000 clones, more than 60% seen once. Sequencing was carried out using PBMCs. The chain uses TRBV5-1 and TRBJ1-1; 8 bases agree with TRBD1. The source is a woman aged 55-70 years in good health and CMV-seropositive. CDR3 residues: CASSLDPGQENTEAFF. In nucleotides, the CDR3 is TGCGCCAGCAGCTTGGATCCGGGACAGGAGAACACTGAAGCTTTCTTT.